This T cell receptor beta chain originates from a study of response to subunit inactivated influenza vaccine. TCRdb fed the RT-PCR reads into MiXCR, producing one record per CDR3 protein. The sample has 450,000 to 550,000 distinct CDR3 sequences; roughly 23% are singletons. The CDR3 is 15 residues long. Trimming cost V 0 bases and J 1 base, with 8 bases left between them. Germline-derived CDR1 and CDR2 are ENHRY and SYGVKD. The source material was CD4+ T cells sorted from PBMCs, sampled about 5 days after vaccination. The sequence derives from a man aged 45 to 65 who received an inactivated influenza vaccine. The V gene is TRBV10-3, the J gene TRBJ2-3; D is possibly TRBD2 (6 bases). In DNA form, the CDR3 reads TGTGCCATCAGTGAGTCGCGGGGTGGCACAGATACGCAGTATTTT. It specifies CAISESRGGTDTQYF.